Listed below are T cell receptor beta chains from one sample, sequenced in a study of T cells in Graves' hyperthyroidism and ophthalmopathy. One entry per CDR3 protein results from TCRdb running MiXCR on the multiplex PCR reads. The sample consists of about 660,000 distinct CDR3 sequences, about 45% of them appearing once. Sample: peripheral blood or thyroid tissue (not recorded which). The receptors were gathered from an adult man with Graves' disease, either hyperthyroidism or ophthalmopathy (not recorded which). Both conserved end residues are part of each CDR3. A D gene is named only where the DNA matches it firmly. The size field is filled for only some rows; it gives once, few, many or a size class.

V gene	D gene	clone size	J gene	CDR3 protein	CDR3 DNA
TRBV24-1	TRBD1	NA	TRBJ2-5	CASSLLPGTGGDQETQYF	TGTGCCAGCAGTTTACTACCAGGGACAGGGGGCGACCAAGAGACCCAGTACTTC
TRBV29-1	TRBD1	NA	TRBJ1-4	CSVLGSGTGSNEKLFF	TGCAGCGTTTTAGGGAGCGGGACAGGGTCTAATGAAAAACTGTTTTTT
TRBV25-1	NA	many	TRBJ1-1	CASSDPTGTGTEAFF	TGTGCCAGCAGTGATCCAACAGGGACGGGCACTGAAGCTTTCTTT
TRBV20-1	TRBD2	NA	TRBJ2-3	CSARELAGYTDTQYF	TGCAGTGCTAGGGAACTAGCGGGGTACACAGATACGCAGTATTTT
TRBV29-1	TRBD1	NA	TRBJ1-5	CSVQGANQPQHF	TGCAGCGTGCAGGGGGCCAATCAGCCCCAGCATTTT
TRBV29-1	NA	few	TRBJ1-2	CSVKYPDNYGYTF	TGCAGTGTGAAGTACCCTGATAACTATGGCTACACCTTC
TRBV19	NA	NA	TRBJ1-1	CASSIDGQIKNTEAFF	TGTGCCAGTAGTATAGACGGACAGATAAAGAACACTGAAGCTTTCTTT
TRBV9	NA	NA	TRBJ2-2	CASSVDQDGELFF	TGTGCCAGCAGCGTAGATCAGGACGGGGAGCTGTTTTTT
TRBV25-1	NA	NA	TRBJ1-6	CASSDGGAGSPLHF	TGTGCCAGCAGTGATGGAGGGGCTGGATCACCCCTCCACTTT
TRBV19	NA	few	TRBJ1-5	CASRTKFHSNQPQHF	TGTGCCAGTAGGACTAAATTTCATAGCAATCAGCCCCAGCATTTT
TRBV19	NA	NA	TRBJ1-3	CASSIAGQRVNTIYF	TGTGCCAGTAGTATCGCCGGTCAACGGGTGAACACCATATATTTT
TRBV7-3	NA	NA	TRBJ1-6	CASSLKAGPQTVNSPLHF	TGTGCCAGCAGCCTAAAAGCAGGGCCCCAGACAGTAAACTCACCCCTCCACTTT
TRBV7-8	NA	many	TRBJ1-3	CASSLSTSSGNTIYF	TGTGCCAGCAGCTTAAGTACTTCCTCTGGAAACACCATATATTTT
TRBV19	TRBD1	few	TRBJ1-5	CASSITGTGNQPQHF	TGTGCCAGTAGTATAACCGGGACAGGGAATCAGCCCCAGCATTTT
TRBV13	TRBD1	NA	TRBJ1-2	CASSWGQAANYGYTF	TGTGCCAGCAGCTGGGGACAGGCGGCTAACTATGGCTACACCTTC
TRBV6-1	NA	NA	TRBJ2-5	CASSEAGGQETQYF	TGTGCCAGCAGTGAAGCGGGGGGACAAGAGACCCAGTACTTC
TRBV24-1	NA	many	TRBJ2-2	CATSARTMTGELFF	TGTGCCACCAGTGCGCGGACGATGACCGGGGAGCTGTTTTTT
TRBV12-3/TRBV12-4	NA	few	TRBJ2-7	CASSLPGELDEQYF	TGTGCCAGCAGTTTGCCCGGGGAACTCGACGAGCAGTACTTC
TRBV29-1	TRBD2	NA	TRBJ2-5	CSDRNKAGGETQYF	TGCAGCGATCGGAACAAAGCGGGGGGTGAGACCCAGTACTTC
TRBV20-1	TRBD1	many	TRBJ1-6	CSARPDRGGRSPLHF	TGCAGTGCTAGACCGGACAGGGGGGGACGTTCACCCCTCCACTTT
TRBV29-1	NA	NA	TRBJ1-2	CSVEGSGVGYTF	TGCAGCGTTGAGGGTTCAGGCGTTGGCTACACCTTC
TRBV2	TRBD1	NA	TRBJ1-2	CASDLDRAKSYGYTF	TGTGCCAGCGACCTTGACAGGGCTAAGAGCTATGGCTACACCTTC
TRBV7-6	NA	NA	TRBJ2-7	CASSLIQGGAGYEQYF	TGTGCCAGCAGCCTAATACAGGGGGGGGCGGGTTACGAGCAGTACTTC
TRBV12-3/TRBV12-4	NA	few	TRBJ1-5	CASRHRDPHQPQHF	TGTGCCAGCAGGCACCGGGACCCTCATCAGCCCCAGCATTTT
TRBV7-3	TRBD1	NA	TRBJ1-2	CASSPPDRAFGYTF	TGTGCCAGCAGCCCCCCCGACAGGGCGTTTGGCTACACCTTC
TRBV25-1	NA	NA	TRBJ2-5	CARGGGGGETQYF	TGTGCTAGGGGGGGCGGGGGCGGGGAGACCCAGTACTTC
TRBV15	TRBD1	NA	TRBJ1-5	CATRRGGTGGEQPQHF	TGTGCCACCCGCAGAGGAGGGACAGGGGGCGAGCAGCCCCAGCATTTT
TRBV29-1	NA	many	TRBJ1-2	CSVVEDAGYGYTF	TGCAGCGTTGTCGAGGACGCGGGCTATGGCTACACCTTC
TRBV7-6	NA	NA	TRBJ1-1	CASRRDPKNTEAFF	TGTGCCAGCAGACGGGACCCAAAGAACACTGAAGCTTTCTTT
TRBV19	NA	few	TRBJ1-2	CASSAGEVSYGYTF	TGTGCCAGTAGTGCAGGGGAGGTATCCTATGGCTACACCTTC
TRBV7-9	TRBD2	many	TRBJ2-7	CASSLPKSGGEQYF	TGTGCCAGCAGCTTACCCAAGTCGGGAGGCGAGCAGTACTTC